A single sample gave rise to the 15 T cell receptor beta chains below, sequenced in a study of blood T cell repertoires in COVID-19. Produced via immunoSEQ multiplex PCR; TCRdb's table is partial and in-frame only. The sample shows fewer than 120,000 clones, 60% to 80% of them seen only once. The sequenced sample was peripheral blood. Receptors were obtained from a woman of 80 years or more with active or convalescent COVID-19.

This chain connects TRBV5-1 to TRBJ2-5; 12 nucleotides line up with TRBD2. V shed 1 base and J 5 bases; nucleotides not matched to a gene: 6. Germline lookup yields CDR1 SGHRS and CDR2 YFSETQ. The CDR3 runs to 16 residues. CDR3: CASSLSSLAGGETQYF. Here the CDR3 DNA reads TGCGCCAGCAGCTTGTCTAGCCTAGCGGGGGGGGAGACCCAGTACTTC.

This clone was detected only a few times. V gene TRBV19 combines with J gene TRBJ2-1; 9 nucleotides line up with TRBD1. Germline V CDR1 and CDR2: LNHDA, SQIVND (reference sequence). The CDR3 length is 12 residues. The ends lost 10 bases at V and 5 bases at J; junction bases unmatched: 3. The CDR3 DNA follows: TGTGCCACCGGGACAGGGCACAATGAGCAGTTCTTC. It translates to CATGTGHNEQFF.

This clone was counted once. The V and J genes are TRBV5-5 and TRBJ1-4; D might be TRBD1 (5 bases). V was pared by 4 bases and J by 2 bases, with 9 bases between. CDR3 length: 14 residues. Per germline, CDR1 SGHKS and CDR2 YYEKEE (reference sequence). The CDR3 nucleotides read TGTGCCAGCAGCCGCTGGGGCACTAATGAAAAACTGTTTTTT. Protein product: CASSRWGTNEKLFF.

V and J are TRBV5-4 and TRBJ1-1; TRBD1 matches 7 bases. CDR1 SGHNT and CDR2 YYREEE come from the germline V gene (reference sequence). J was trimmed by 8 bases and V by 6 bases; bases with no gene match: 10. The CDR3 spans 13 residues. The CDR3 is CASKKGGTTEAFF. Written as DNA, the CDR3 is TGTGCCAGCAAAAAAGGGGGCACTACAGAAGCTTTCTTT.

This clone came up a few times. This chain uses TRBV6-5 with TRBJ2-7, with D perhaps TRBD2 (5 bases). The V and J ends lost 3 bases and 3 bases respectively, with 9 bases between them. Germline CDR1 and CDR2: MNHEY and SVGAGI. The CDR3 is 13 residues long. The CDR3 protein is CASSYGELYEQYF. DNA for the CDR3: TGTGCCAGCAGTTATGGGGAGCTCTACGAGCAGTACTTC.

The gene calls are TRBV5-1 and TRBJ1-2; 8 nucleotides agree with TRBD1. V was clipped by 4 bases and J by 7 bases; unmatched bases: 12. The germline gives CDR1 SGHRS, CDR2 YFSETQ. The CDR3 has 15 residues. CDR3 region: CASSQSHRGEGGYTF. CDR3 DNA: TGCGCCAGCAGCCAAAGTCACAGGGGGGAAGGTGGCTACACCTTC.

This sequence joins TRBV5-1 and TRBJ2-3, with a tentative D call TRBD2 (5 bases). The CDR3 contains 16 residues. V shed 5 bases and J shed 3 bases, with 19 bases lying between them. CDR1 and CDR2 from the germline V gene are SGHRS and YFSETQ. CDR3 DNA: TGCGCCAGCAGTCCCCTCCCGGGATCGGGGACAGATACGCAGTATTTT. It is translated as CASSPLPGSGTDTQYF. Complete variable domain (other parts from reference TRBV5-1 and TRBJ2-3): KAGVTQTPRYLIKTRGQQVTLSCSPISGHRSVSWYQQTPGQGLQFLFEYFSETQRNKGNFPGRFSGRQFSNSRSEMNVSTLELGDSALYLCASSPLPGSGTDTQYFGPGTRLTVL.

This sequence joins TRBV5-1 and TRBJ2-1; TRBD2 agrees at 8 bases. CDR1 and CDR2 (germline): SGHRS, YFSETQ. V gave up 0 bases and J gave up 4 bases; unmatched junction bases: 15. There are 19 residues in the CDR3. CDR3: CASSLAGSGTRRAYNEQFF. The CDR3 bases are TGCGCCAGCAGCTTGGCAGGTAGCGGGACCCGCCGAGCTTACAATGAGCAGTTCTTC.

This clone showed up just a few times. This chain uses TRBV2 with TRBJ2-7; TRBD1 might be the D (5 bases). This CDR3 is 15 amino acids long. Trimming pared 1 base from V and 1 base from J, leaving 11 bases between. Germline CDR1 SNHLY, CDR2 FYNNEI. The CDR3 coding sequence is TGTGCCAGCAGTGAAGATGGGCCAGGGTCCTACGAGCAGTACTTC. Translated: CASSEDGPGSYEQYF.

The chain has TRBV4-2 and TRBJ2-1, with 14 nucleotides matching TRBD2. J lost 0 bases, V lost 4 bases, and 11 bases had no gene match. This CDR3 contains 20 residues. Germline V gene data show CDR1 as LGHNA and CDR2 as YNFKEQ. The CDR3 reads CASSLTFRTSGRYSYNEQFF. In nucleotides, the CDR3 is TGTGCCAGCAGCCTGACTTTTAGGACTAGCGGGAGGTACTCCTACAATGAGCAGTTCTTC.

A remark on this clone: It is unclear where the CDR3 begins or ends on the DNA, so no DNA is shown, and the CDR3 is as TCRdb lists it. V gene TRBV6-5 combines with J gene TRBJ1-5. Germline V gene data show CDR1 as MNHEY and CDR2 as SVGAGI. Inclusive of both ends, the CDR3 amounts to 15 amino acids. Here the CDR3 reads CASSPRELAISPSIF.

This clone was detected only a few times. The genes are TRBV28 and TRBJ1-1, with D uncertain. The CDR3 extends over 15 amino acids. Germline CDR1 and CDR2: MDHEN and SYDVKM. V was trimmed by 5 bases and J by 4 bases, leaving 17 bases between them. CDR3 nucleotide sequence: TGTGCCAGCAGTGCCAGGACTTTTGGCGGCACTGAAGCTTTCTTT. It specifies CASSARTFGGTEAFF. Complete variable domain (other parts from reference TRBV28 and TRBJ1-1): DVKVTQSSRYLVKRTGEKVFLECVQDMDHENMFWYRQDPGLGLRLIYFSYDVKMKEKGDIPEGYSVSREKKERFSLILESASTNQTSMYLCASSARTFGGTEAFFGQGTRLTVV.

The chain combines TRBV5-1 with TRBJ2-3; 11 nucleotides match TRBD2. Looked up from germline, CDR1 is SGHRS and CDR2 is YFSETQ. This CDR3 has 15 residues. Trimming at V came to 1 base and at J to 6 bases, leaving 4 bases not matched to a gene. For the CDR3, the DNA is TGCGCCAGCAGCTTGTCCGGGACTAGCGGCGATACGCAGTATTTT. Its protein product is CASSLSGTSGDTQYF.

The DNA of the CDR3 is TGTGCCAGCAGCTTGGGGGGAGCCGACGACAATGAGCAGTTCTTC. Amino acid sequence: CASSLGGADDNEQFF. The chain has TRBV4-2 and TRBJ2-1, with D maybe TRBD2 (6 bases). The CDR3 totals 15 residues. The V gene's germline CDR1 is LGHNA and CDR2 YNFKEQ. The ends were cut back, 5 bases at V and 5 bases at J, with 16 bases in the middle.

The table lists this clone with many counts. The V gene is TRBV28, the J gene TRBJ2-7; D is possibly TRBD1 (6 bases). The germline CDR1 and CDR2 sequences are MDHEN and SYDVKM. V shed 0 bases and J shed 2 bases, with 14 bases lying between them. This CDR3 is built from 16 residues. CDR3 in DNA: TGTGCCAGCAGTTTATGGGGGGCAGGTACTACCTACGAGCAGTACTTC. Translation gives CASSLWGAGTTYEQYF.